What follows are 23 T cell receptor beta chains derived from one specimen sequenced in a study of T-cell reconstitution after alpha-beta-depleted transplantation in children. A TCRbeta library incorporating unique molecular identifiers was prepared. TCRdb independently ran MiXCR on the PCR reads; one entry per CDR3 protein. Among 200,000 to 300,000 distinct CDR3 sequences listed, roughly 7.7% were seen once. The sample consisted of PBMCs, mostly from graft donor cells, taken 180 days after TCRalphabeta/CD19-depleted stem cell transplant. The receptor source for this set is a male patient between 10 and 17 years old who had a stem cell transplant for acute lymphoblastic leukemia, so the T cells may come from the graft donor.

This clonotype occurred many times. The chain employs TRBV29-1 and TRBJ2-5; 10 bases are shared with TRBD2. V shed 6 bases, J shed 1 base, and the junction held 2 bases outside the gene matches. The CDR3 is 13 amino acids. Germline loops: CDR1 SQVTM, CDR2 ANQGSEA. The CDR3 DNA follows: TGCAGCGTCGGACTAGCGGCCCAAGAGACCCAGTACTTC. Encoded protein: CSVGLAAQETQYF.

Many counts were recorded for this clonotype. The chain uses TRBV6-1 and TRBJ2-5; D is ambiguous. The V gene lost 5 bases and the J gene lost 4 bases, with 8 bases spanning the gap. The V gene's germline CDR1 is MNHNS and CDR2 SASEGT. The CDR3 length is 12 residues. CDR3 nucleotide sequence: TGTGCCAGCAGTCCTACAAGAGAGACCCAGTACTTC. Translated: CASSPTRETQYF.

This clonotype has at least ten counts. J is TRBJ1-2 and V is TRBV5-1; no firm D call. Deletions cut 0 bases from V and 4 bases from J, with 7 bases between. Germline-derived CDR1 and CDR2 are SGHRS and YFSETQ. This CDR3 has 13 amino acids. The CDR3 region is CASSLDSGYGYTF. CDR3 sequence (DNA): TGCGCCAGCAGCTTGGATTCGGGCTATGGCTACACCTTC.

CDR3 sequence reads: CASSAEGGNTEAFF. The CDR3 nucleotides are TGTGCCAGCAGTGCGGAGGGGGGGAACACTGAAGCTTTCTTT. The rearrangement joins TRBV25-1 to TRBJ1-1; D might be TRBD1 (6 bases). This CDR3 has 14 amino acids. Germline V lookup: CDR1 MGHDK, CDR2 SYGVNS. Between the trimmed V and J ends, which lost 4 bases and 1 base, there was a span of 10 bases.

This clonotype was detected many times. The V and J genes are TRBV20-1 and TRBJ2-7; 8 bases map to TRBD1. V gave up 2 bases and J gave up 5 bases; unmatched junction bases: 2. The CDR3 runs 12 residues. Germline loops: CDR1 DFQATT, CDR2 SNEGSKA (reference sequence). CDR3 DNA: TGCAGTGCTAGACAGGGGGCAGACGAGCAGTACTTC. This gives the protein CSARQGADEQYF.

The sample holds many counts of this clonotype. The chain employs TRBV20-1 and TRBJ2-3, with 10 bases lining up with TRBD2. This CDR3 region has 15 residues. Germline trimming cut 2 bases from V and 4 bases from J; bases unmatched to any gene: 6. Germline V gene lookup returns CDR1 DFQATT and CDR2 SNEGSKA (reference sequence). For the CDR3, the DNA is TGCAGTGCTAGAAGGGCTAGCGGGGGCGCAGATACGCAGTATTTT. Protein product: CSARRASGGADTQYF.

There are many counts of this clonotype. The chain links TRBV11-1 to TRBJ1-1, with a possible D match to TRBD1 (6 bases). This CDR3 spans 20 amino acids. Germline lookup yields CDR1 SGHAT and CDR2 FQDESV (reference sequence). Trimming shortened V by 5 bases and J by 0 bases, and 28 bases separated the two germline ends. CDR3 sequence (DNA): TGTGCCAGCAGCGATGTGGGACATTCAGTGTTTTCTCCGCTGAACACTGAAGCTTTCTTT. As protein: CASSDVGHSVFSPLNTEAFF.

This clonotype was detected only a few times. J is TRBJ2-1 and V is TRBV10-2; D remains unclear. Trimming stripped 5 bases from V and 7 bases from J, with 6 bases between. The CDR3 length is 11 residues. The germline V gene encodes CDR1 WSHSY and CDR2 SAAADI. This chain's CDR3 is CASSRSNEQFF. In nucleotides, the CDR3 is TGCGCCAGCAGTAGGAGTAATGAGCAGTTCTTC.

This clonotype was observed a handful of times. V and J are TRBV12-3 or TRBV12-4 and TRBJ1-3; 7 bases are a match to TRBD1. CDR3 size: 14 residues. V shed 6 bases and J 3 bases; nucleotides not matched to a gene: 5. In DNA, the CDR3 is TGTGCCAGCAGAGTACAGGGGAATGGAAACACCATATATTTT. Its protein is CASRVQGNGNTIYF.

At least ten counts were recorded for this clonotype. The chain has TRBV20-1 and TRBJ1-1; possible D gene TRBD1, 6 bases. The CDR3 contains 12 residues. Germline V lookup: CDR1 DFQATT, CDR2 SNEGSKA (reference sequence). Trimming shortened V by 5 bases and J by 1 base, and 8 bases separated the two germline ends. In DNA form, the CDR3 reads TGCAGTGCTTCGACAGGGAACACTGAAGCTTTCTTT. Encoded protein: CSASTGNTEAFF.

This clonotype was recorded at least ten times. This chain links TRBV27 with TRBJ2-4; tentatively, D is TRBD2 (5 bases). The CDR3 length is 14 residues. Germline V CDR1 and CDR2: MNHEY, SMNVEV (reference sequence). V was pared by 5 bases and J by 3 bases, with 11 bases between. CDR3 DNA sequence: TGTGCCAGCAGTCGAGCGGATTTCAAAAACATTCAGTACTTC. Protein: CASSRADFKNIQYF.

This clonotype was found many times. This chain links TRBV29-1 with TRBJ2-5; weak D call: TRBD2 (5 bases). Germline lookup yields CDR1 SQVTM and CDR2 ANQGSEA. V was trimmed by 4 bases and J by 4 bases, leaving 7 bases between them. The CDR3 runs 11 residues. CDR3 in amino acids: CSVGERETQYF. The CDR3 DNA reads TGCAGCGTTGGGGAGCGAGAGACCCAGTACTTC.

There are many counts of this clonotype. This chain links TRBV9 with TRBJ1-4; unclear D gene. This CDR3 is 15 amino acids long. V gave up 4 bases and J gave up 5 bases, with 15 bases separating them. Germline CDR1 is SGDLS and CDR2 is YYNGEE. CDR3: CASSSREGFNEKLFF. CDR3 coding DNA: TGTGCCAGCAGCTCTAGAGAGGGTTTCAATGAAAAACTGTTTTTT.

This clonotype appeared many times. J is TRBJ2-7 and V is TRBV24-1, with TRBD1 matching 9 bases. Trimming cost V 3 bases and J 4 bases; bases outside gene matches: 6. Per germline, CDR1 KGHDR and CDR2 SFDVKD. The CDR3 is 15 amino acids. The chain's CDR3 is CATSDAGTGSYEQYF. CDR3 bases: TGTGCCACCAGTGATGCCGGGACAGGGTCGTACGAGCAGTACTTC.

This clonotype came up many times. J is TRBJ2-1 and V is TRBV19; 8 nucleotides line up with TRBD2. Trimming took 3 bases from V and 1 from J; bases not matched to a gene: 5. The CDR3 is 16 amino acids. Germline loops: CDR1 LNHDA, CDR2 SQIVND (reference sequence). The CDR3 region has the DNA TGTGCCAGTAGTATGAGGACTAGCTATTCCTACAATGAGCAGTTCTTC. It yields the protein CASSMRTSYSYNEQFF.

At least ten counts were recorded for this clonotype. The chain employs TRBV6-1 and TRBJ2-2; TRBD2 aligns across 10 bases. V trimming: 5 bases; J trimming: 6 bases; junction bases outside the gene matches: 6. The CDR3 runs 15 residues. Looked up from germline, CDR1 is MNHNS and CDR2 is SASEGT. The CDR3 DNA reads TGTGCCAGCAGTACCCTAGCGGGAGTAGCCGGGGAGCTGTTTTTT. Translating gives CASSTLAGVAGELFF.

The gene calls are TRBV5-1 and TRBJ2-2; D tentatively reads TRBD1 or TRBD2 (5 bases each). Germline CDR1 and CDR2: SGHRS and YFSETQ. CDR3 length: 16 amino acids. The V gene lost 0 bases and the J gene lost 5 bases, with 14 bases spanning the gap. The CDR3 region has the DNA TGCGCCAGCAGCTTGGGGGCAGGGAGTCGGACCGGGGAGCTGTTTTTT. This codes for CASSLGAGSRTGELFF.

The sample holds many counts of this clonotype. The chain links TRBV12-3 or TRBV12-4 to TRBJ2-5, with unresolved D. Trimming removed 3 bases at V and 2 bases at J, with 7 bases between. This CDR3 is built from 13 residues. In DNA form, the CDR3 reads TGTGCCAGCAGTTTGAAGCGTCAAGAGACCCAGTACTTC. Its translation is CASSLKRQETQYF.

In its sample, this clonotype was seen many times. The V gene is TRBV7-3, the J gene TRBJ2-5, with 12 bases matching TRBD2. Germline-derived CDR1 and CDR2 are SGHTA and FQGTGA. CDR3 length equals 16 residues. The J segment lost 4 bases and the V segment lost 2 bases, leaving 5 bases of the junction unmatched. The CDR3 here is CASSLWEGLAGETQYF. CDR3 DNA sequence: TGTGCCAGCAGCTTATGGGAGGGACTAGCGGGAGAGACCCAGTACTTC.

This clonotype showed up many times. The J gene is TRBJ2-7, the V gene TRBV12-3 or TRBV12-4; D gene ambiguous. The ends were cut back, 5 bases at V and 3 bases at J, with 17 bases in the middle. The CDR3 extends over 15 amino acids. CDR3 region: CASSTNGVRRYEQYF. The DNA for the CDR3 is TGTGCCAGCAGTACAAATGGAGTCAGACGCTACGAGCAGTACTTC.

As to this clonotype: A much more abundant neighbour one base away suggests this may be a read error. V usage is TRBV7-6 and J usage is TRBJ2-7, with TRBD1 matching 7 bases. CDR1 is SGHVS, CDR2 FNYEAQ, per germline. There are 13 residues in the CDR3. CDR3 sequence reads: CASSRGPDYDQYF. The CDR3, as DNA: TGTGCCAGCAGCAGGGGGCCAGACTACGACCAGTACTTC.

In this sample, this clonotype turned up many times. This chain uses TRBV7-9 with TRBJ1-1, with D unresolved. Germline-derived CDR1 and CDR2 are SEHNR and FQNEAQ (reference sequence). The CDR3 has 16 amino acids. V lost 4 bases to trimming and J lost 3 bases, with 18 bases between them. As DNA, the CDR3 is TGTGCCAGCAGCTCCCTAAGCGGGTGGGAATACACTGAAGCTTTCTTT. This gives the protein CASSSLSGWEYTEAFF.

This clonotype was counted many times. The CDR3: CASSPGAGRNIQYF. In nucleotides, the CDR3 is TGTGCCAGCTCACCAGGGGCGGGGAGGAACATTCAGTACTTC. The V gene is TRBV18, the J gene TRBJ2-4; tentatively, D is TRBD2 (6 bases). The CDR3 totals 14 residues. Trimming removed 2 bases from V and 7 bases from J, with 12 bases in between. Germline assignment: CDR1 KGHSH and CDR2 LQKENI. Full variable domain (remainder filled in from reference TRBV18 and TRBJ2-4): NAGVMQNPRHLVRRRGQEARLRCSPMKGHSHVYWYRQLPEEGLKFMVYLQKENIIDESGMPKERFSAEFPKEGPSILRIQQVVRGDSAAYFCASSPGAGRNIQYFGAGTRLSVL.